This T cell receptor beta chain was sequenced during a study of shared clonotypes between healthy human individuals (dated by TCRdb to the early 2020s). Study-level background: The cohort comprised a couple of women and a few men aged 18 to 49 years. Libraries were prepared and TCR repertoires were sequenced by different laboratories using diverse techniques, in order to increase sequencing depth and limit assay-specific biases. For each donor, CD4 naive and CD4 memory were each run on three plates, CD8 naive on two plates, and CD8 memory on one plate. Between about 0.85 and 10 billion PBMCs per donor were obtained by leukapheresis. To estimate repertoire size and how much clonotype sharing occurs between individuals, the study deeply sequenced the blood TCR repertoires of roughly 5 healthy adults. What the work shows at the level of the full study, not this receptor alone: Pairwise subsampling led to the expectation that sequencing depth would affect the degree of clonotype sharing among donors. Estimated clonotype richness was generally larger for naive than for memory subsets. Compared with non-shared clonotypes, the clonotypes found in all four sorted-subset donors had higher generation probabilities. The genetic and exposure-history diversity represented was limited by the small number of donors. Sharing across a handful of donors was observed for about 5% of naive CD4, less than 4% of naive CD8, about 2.5% of memory CD4, and about 0.38% of memory CD8 clonotypes. Sampling was restricted to blood, and TCR repertoires in tissues likely differ from the TCR repertoires found in blood. Incomplete sequencing was indicated by rarefaction of sorted-subset datasets, despite the large sequencing depth.

In regard to this clone: Its target antigen remains unknown. Qualities for individual bases were not recorded, and no much larger clone is one base off.

From the germline V gene, CDR1 is SGHTA and CDR2 is FQGNSA. From its cysteine to its phenylalanine, the CDR3 spans 16 amino acids. The CDR3 DNA has 48 bases and is translated from base 1. Trimming leaves V shorter by 5 bases and J shorter by 4 bases, with the junction holding 8 bases beyond the gene matches. Donors were healthy HIV-negative adults with no recently reported acute infections or vaccinations. All donors were Caucasian adults living in Nashville, Tennessee, USA. Magnetic negative selection was used to enrich CD4+ T cells, after which naive cells were positively selected on CD45RA and the negative fraction became the memory subset. Blood was obtained by leukapheresis, after which PBMCs were separated by Ficoll-Histopaque density gradient centrifugation and cryopreserved in liquid nitrogen vapor phase. Analytical flow cytometry was used to check the purity and quantity of each magnetically sorted T cell population. Genomic DNA was isolated from each sorted fraction and quantified by UV absorbance on a Nanodrop 2000c.

Using the deep immunoSEQ assay, multiplex PCR amplified TCR CDR3 regions from genomic DNA. For each cell subset, the extracted genomic DNA was distributed evenly across all wells of several immunoSEQ 96-well plates, and each plate served as one replicate. Each replicate PCR for sorted subsets received roughly 0.2 ug genomic DNA, equal to about 30,000 T cell genomes. Purified libraries were quantified with a Qubit 3.0 fluorometer, sized on a Bioanalyzer 2100, and re-quantified with the KAPA Library Quantification kit. A separate single-read 150-cycle Illumina NextSeq 550 flow cell was used to sequence each immunoSEQ 96-well plate. Turning to the authors' computational methods: Because the immunoSEQ output held only junctional sequences and lacked quality scores, the filtering could not match the filtering applied to full-length reads. Sequences were annotated with PyIR, a Python wrapper for IgBLAST v1.9, using IMGT germline references to assign V/J genes and CDR3. Any read was removed if the V/J assignment was weak (E-value above 1e-6), the CDR3 was missing, or the read contained stop codons, out-of-frame junctions, or ambiguous translated residues. V3J clonotypes were defined by identical inferred V gene, J gene, and CDR3 amino acid sequence. The percentage overlap between two repertoires was calculated by dividing the number of shared unique clonotypes by the size of the smaller repertoire. Richness of each repertoire was evaluated using RTK rarefaction, the Chao1 estimator, and Recon v2.1 estimates of unobserved clonotypes. For all TCRbeta clonotypes obtained by the gDNA method from four donors, generation probabilities were computed with OLGA. The clones in this table, taken by TCRdb from immuneACCESS, are in-frame only. Not every clone is retained; where verified, under half of the shortfall comes from an unresolved V gene, and the cause of the rest is unknown. V, J and clone size were drawn from that table, and D and trimming were deduced from the DNA. The sample contains 900,000 to 1,200,000 clones, around 78% of them found a single time. Jointly, the top ten make up 0.6% to 0.7% of the sample.

Sample: memory CD4+ T cells from PBMCs. The cell subset or site label, read with the paper, signifies: CD45RA-negative fraction. The rearrangement combines TRBV7-2 with TRBJ2-7, with 13 bases matching TRBD2. The receptor was derived from a man aged 18 to 30 in good health. Some clones in this sample may be carry-over from other donors' samples. CDR3 protein: CASSPPGLAGAYEQYF. The DNA sequence is given as TGTGCCAGCAGCCCCCCAGGACTAGCGGGAGCATACGAGCAGTACTTC.